These 18 T cell receptor beta chains share one sample of origin, sequenced in a study of T cells in Graves' hyperthyroidism and ophthalmopathy. TCR beta CDR3 region amplification was performed from RNA transcripts. Primed by the HTBI set, a first-round RT-PCR was run on the TCR CDR3. TCRdb re-analysed the multiplex PCR reads in MiXCR, keeping a single row per CDR3 protein. The table records hundreds of thousands of distinct CDR3 sequences, approximately 19% of them present only once. The sample taken for sequencing was blood. These receptors were taken from a woman aged 18 to 35 with Graves' hyperthyroidism.

This clonotype came up many times. The chain employs TRBV28 and TRBJ1-1; D gene uncertain. This CDR3 is built from 13 residues. Trimming removed 6 bases from V and 4 bases from J, with 12 bases in between. The germline V gene has CDR1 MDHEN and CDR2 SYDVKM. The CDR3 spells CASSLGFSTEAFF. The CDR3 DNA sequence: TGTGCCAGCAGCCTAGGGTTTAGCACTGAAGCTTTCTTT.

This clonotype has ten or more counts. The chain combines TRBV5-1 with TRBJ1-2, with a possible D match to TRBD1 (5 bases). Germline CDR1 and CDR2: SGHRS and YFSETQ. Trimming took off 3 bases at V and 0 bases at J, with 12 bases between the two ends. The CDR3 is made up of 15 amino acids. In nucleotides, the CDR3 is TGCGCCAGCAGCTCGGGGGACGGAGCTAACTATGGCTACACCTTC. Amino acid sequence: CASSSGDGANYGYTF. The variable domain in full, completed from reference TRBV5-1 and TRBJ1-2, reads KAGVTQTPRYLIKTRGQQVTLSCSPISGHRSVSWYQQTPGQGLQFLFEYFSETQRNKGNFPGRFSGRQFSNSRSEMNVSTLELGDSALYLCASSSGDGANYGYTFGSGTRLTVV.

At least ten counts were recorded for this clonotype. The J gene is TRBJ1-1, the V gene TRBV29-1, with D perhaps matching TRBD1 (5 bases). Germline values: CDR1 SQVTM, CDR2 ANQGSEA. V was clipped by 0 bases and J by 11 bases, with 13 bases between them. This CDR3 contains 12 residues. The CDR3 loop reads CSVEDRGDGAFF. The DNA of the CDR3 is TGCAGCGTTGAAGATCGAGGGGATGGGGCTTTCTTT.

The chain's CDR3 is CATRPVSNQPQHF. In DNA, the CDR3 is TGTGCCACCAGACCCGTGTCCAATCAGCCCCAGCATTTT. This rearrangement joins TRBV15 to TRBJ1-5, with D uncertain. Trimming pared 6 bases from V and 3 bases from J, leaving 9 bases between. Germline CDR1 is LNHNV and CDR2 is YYDKDF (reference sequence). This CDR3 is 13 amino acids long.

In this sample, this clonotype turned up many times. The chain couples TRBV28 to TRBJ1-2, with TRBD1 identical over 9 bases. The CDR3 totals 13 residues. V shed 6 bases, J shed 7 bases, and the junction held 6 bases outside the gene matches. Per the germline V gene, CDR1 is MDHEN and CDR2 is SYDVKM. The CDR3 bases are TGTGCCAGCAGCCTGGGGACAGGGAGTGGCTACACCTTC. The encoded protein is CASSLGTGSGYTF.

There are many counts of this clonotype. The rearrangement joins TRBV27 to TRBJ1-5; possibly TRBD1 for D (5 bases). Trimming removed 2 bases from V and 7 bases from J, with 15 bases in between. CDR1 and CDR2 from the germline V gene are MNHEY and SMNVEV (reference sequence). The length of the CDR3 is 15 residues. In nucleotides, the CDR3 is TGTGCCAGCAGTTTACGGGGGGGGTTAGTACAGCCCCAGCATTTT. This codes for CASSLRGGLVQPQHF.

This clonotype has at least ten counts. The chain links TRBV12-3 or TRBV12-4 to TRBJ2-7; the D gene could be TRBD1 or TRBD2 (5 bases each). V gave up 1 base and J gave up 0 bases, with 25 bases separating them. The CDR3 is 20 residues long. The CDR3 loop reads CASSLVTKINGTESSYEQYF. The CDR3 DNA sequence: TGTGCCAGCAGTTTAGTGACTAAAATTAACGGGACCGAGAGCTCCTACGAGCAGTACTTC.

Regarding this clonotype: A read error is possible here, since a much larger clone lies one base away. The V and J genes are TRBV28 and TRBJ1-1, with TRBD1 as a possible D gene (6 bases). The CDR3 totals 15 residues. With 3 bases removed from V and 9 bases from J, the gap between germline ends came to 20 bases. Germline CDR1 is MDHEN and CDR2 is SYDVKM. CDR3 loop: CASSFRIQGGTKAFF. The CDR3 bases are TGTGCCAGCAGTTTCCGAATACAGGGCGGGACTAAAGCTTTCTTT.

In its sample, this clonotype was seen a few times. DNA of the CDR3: TGCGCCAGCAGCCCGCTGGTGGTCATTCGGGAGACCCAGTACTTC. Protein product: CASSPLVVIRETQYF. The gene calls are TRBV4-1 and TRBJ2-5; D is unclear. The CDR3 is made up of 15 amino acids. Per germline, CDR1 MGHRA and CDR2 YSYEKL. V was clipped by 4 bases and J by 5 bases, with 17 bases between them.

There are many counts of this clonotype. V and J are TRBV30 and TRBJ2-7; TRBD1 or TRBD2 may be the D gene (5 bases each). The CDR3 sequence is 12 residues long. V lost 3 bases to trimming and J lost 6 bases, with 12 bases between them. CDR1 is GTSNPN, CDR2 SVGIG, per germline (reference sequence). As DNA, the CDR3 is TGTGCCTGGAGGGGGGAGCGCTCCGAGCAGTACTTC. Its protein is CAWRGERSEQYF.

In its sample, this clonotype was seen many times. This chain connects TRBV9 to TRBJ2-7; D possibly corresponds to TRBD1 (5 bases). Germline V CDR1 and CDR2: SGDLS, YYNGEE. The CDR3 spans 14 residues. V dropped 4 bases and J dropped 3 bases, with 14 bases sitting between them. The CDR3 DNA reads as TGTGCCAGCAGCCTCGACAGCATTAGCTACGAGCAGTACTTC. The encoded protein is CASSLDSISYEQYF.

As regards this clonotype: Compared with germline, one end of the junction differs, possibly owing to a read error. The chain carries TRBV7-3 and TRBJ2-5; 9 positions match TRBD1. CDR3 length: 14 residues. The germline CDR1 and CDR2 sequences are SGHTA and FQGTGA. The chain's CDR3 is CASSSGQGRETHCF. DNA of the CDR3: TGTGCCAGCAGCTCCGGACAGGGGCGGGAGACCCATTGCTTC.

V and J are TRBV15 and TRBJ2-7; 11 nucleotides match TRBD1. The CDR3 spans 15 residues. Germline V gene lookup returns CDR1 LNHNV and CDR2 YYDKDF (reference sequence). J was trimmed by 3 bases and V by 1 base; bases with no gene match: 2. The CDR3 spells CATSRGGTGGYEQYF. In nucleotides, the CDR3 is TGTGCCACCAGCAGAGGAGGGACAGGGGGCTACGAGCAGTACTTC.

This chain connects TRBV19 to TRBJ2-1; 10 bases are a match to TRBD2. The CDR3 consists of 16 residues. Germline CDR1 and CDR2: LNHDA and SQIVND (reference sequence). V lost 4 bases to trimming and J lost 3 bases; unmatched junction nucleotides: 6. CDR3 loop: CASSKRTSGIYNEQFF. The CDR3 DNA sequence: TGTGCCAGTAGTAAACGGACTAGCGGAATCTACAATGAGCAGTTCTTC.

This clonotype occurred many times. This chain joins TRBV6-2 or TRBV6-3 and TRBJ1-5; tentative D call: TRBD1 (6 bases). The CDR3 contains 16 residues. Germline V CDR1 and CDR2: MNHEY, SVGEGT. V lost 8 bases, J lost 0 bases, and 17 bases lay in between. Written as DNA, the CDR3 is TGTGCCAGCGGGCTCCCAGAGGGGGGTAGCAATCAGCCCCAGCATTTT. It encodes CASGLPEGGSNQPQHF.

Points on this clonotype: This may be a read error: a much more frequent sequence differs by one nucleotide. The V and J genes are TRBV24-1 and TRBJ2-5; a possible D gene is TRBD2 (7 bases). Germline CDR1 reads KGHDR; CDR2 reads SFDVKD. The length of the CDR3 is 13 residues. CDR3 DNA: TGTGCCACCAGTGTAACAGGGCGGGAGACCAAGTACTTC. This sequence encodes CATSVTGRETKYF.

This clonotype was seen at least ten times. V usage is TRBV18 and J usage is TRBJ1-2; D possibly corresponds to TRBD1 (5 bases). The V gene lost 4 bases and the J gene lost 10 bases, with 16 bases spanning the gap. Germline V CDR1 and CDR2: KGHSH, LQKENI. CDR3 size: 13 residues. The CDR3 loop is CASSLGTALDYTF. The CDR3 bases are TGTGCCAGCTCACTTGGGACCGCTTTAGACTACACCTTC.

This clonotype occurred many times. The genes are TRBV4-2 and TRBJ1-5; a possible D gene is TRBD1 (5 bases). This CDR3 region has 17 residues. V shed 4 bases and J shed 3 bases, with 19 bases lying between them. Germline CDR1 and CDR2: LGHNA and YNFKEQ. Written as DNA, the CDR3 is TGTGCCAGCAGCCCAGACGCGGTCACAGGCCTCAATCAGCCCCAGCATTTT. Translating gives CASSPDAVTGLNQPQHF.